This TCR beta chain was recorded in a study of blood T cells in healthy people across ages. General study findings and limits: With age, beta diversity per million T cells declined roughly linearly, significantly by about 37.

A J-beta primer mix and a sample-barcoded 5' primer were used in a second PCR of about 6 to 12 cycles. Each cDNA molecule, via a template-switch adaptor with 12 random nucleotides, was tagged. Each CDR3 protein is one row after TCRdb ran MiXCR on the 5' RACE reads. Here the sample spans 800,000 to 950,000 distinct CDR3 sequences, 25% to 30% being singletons. To note about this clonotype: Its antigen is unknown.

The germline V gene has CDR1 MNHNY and CDR2 SVGAGI (reference sequence). The ends were cut back, 0 bases at V and 4 bases at J, with 10 bases in the middle. There are 15 residues in the CDR3. These sequences were also reported in another study, on T cells of mothers and their children. That source reports: Donors were a few healthy Caucasian mothers and their six children. Second-PCR amplification with M1S added sample barcodes and 2-4 random nucleotides.

The sequenced material came from blood. This clonotype originated in a woman between 40 and 55 years old in good health. The chain has TRBV6-6 and TRBJ2-1; no clear D gene. CDR3 sequence: CASSYSKGSYNEQFF. CDR3 nucleotides: TGTGCCAGCAGTTACTCGAAGGGTAGTTACAATGAGCAGTTCTTC.